This TCR beta chain was recorded in a study of blood T cells in healthy people across ages. Points from the study as a whole: PBMC samples, being unsorted, prevented any conclusive comparison of naive and antigen-experienced cells. In older individuals, TCR beta diversity per million T cells was lower, falling roughly linearly with age.

Through a sample-barcoded 5' primer and a J-beta primer mix, a second PCR was run for roughly 6 to 11 cycles. The authors tagged each cDNA molecule using a template-switch adaptor with 12 random nucleotides. All samples yielded 3 million or more CDR3-containing paired-end reads. Each CDR3 protein gets one entry after TCRdb re-called the 5' RACE reads with MiXCR. This table has 1.5 million to 2 million distinct CDR3 sequences, roughly 50% appearing once. V was pared by 5 bases and J by 4 bases, with 14 bases of the junction left unmatched. Looked up from germline, CDR1 is LGHDT and CDR2 is YNNKEL (reference sequence). CDR3 length equals 18 residues. This clonotype was counted only a few times. What it recognizes is unknown.

Material for sequencing was blood. This TCR was recovered from a woman aged 40 to 55 in good health. The V and J genes are TRBV3-1 and TRBJ2-5; 12 bases map to TRBD2. The CDR3 loop reads CASSFSPRLAGEGETQYF. The CDR3 DNA sequence: TGTGCCAGCAGCTTCTCCCCTCGACTAGCGGGGGAGGGAGAGACCCAGTACTTC.